Listed below are T cell receptor beta chains from one sample, sequenced in a study of CD8+CD57+ T cells in acquired aplastic anemia. TCRdb reprocessed the reads via MiXCR and lists one record per CDR3 protein. The table lists about 98,000 distinct CDR3 sequences, 55% to 80% of them singletons. Sample: sorted CD4+, CD8+, or CD8+CD57+ T cells (not recorded which) from PBMCs. These receptors originate from a human donor with aplastic anemia. The CDR3 runs from the conserved cysteine through the conserved F or W. D genes are given only for firm matches. A clone size is listed for some rows: how often the clone was seen (once, few, many), or a class if it is expanded.

j_call | d_call | v_call | clone_size | cdr3_nt | cdr3_aa
TRBJ1-2 | TRBD1 | TRBV2 | many | TGTGCCAGCAGGGGTGAGGGGGCCCGCTATGGCTACACCTTC | CASRGEGARYGYTF
TRBJ2-1 | TRBD2 | TRBV24-1 | . | TGTGCCACCAGTGATTCCCCTAGAGCGGGGGGGCCCCATGAGCAGTTCTTC | CATSDSPRAGGPHEQFF
TRBJ1-2 | . | TRBV25-1 | . | TGTGCCAGCAGTGGGCGGGGTGGCTATGACTACACCTTC | CASSGRGGYDYTF
TRBJ2-7 | TRBD2 | TRBV11-2 | . | TGTGCCAGCAGCTTAGGGGGACTAGTGGGTCCGTACGAGCAGTACTTC | CASSLGGLVGPYEQYF
TRBJ2-2 | TRBD2 | TRBV7-9 | . | TGTGCCAGCAGCTTTTCGAGCGGGGGGCTGTTTTTT | CASSFSSGGLFF
TRBJ2-7 | TRBD1 | TRBV7-9 | . | TGTGCCAGCAGCGGGGGGACAGGGCCTAACTACGAGCAGTACTTC | CASSGGTGPNYEQYF
TRBJ2-7 | TRBD2 | TRBV6-5 | many | TGTGCCAGCCGCTTGACTAGCGGACCCTACGAGCAGTACTTC | CASRLTSGPYEQYF
TRBJ1-2 | . | TRBV19 | . | TGTGCCAGCACAGAGAACTATGGCTACACCTTC | CASTENYGYTF
TRBJ2-7 | . | TRBV7-2 | . | TGTGCCAGCAGCTTAGACAGGATCGGCGAGCAGTACTTC | CASSLDRIGEQYF
TRBJ2-1 | . | TRBV7-6 | . | TGTGCCAGCAGCTTTGTAGATGAGCAGTTCTTC | CASSFVDEQFF
TRBJ1-2 | . | TRBV6-1 | many | TGTGCCAGCAGAGCAAGTTTGGTGGGCGGCTACACCTTC | CASRASLVGGYTF
TRBJ2-7 | . | TRBV19 | . | TGTGCCAGTAGTATAAGATTGGACTCCTACGAGCAGTACTTC | CASSIRLDSYEQYF
TRBJ1-5 | . | TRBV15 | once | TGTGCCACCAGCAGAGATCGGGGTAGCAATCAGCCCCAGCATTTT | CATSRDRGSNQPQHF
TRBJ2-7 | TRBD2 | TRBV20-1 | . | TGCAGTGCTAGAGATCTACTAGCGGGAGGCGAGCAGTACTTC | CSARDLLAGGEQYF
TRBJ2-3 | TRBD2 | TRBV20-1 | . | TGCAGTGCTAGTGGGACTAGCGGGAGAGGGAATACGCAGTATTTT | CSASGTSGRGNTQYF
TRBJ2-5 | TRBD2 | TRBV5-5 | many | TGTGCCAGCAGCTTGGGACTAGCGGGGTCCGAGACCCAGTACTTC | CASSLGLAGSETQYF
TRBJ2-3 | . | TRBV6-5 | once | TGCGCCAGCAGTTACTCGGTCTCCAGGATCTACGAGCAGTATTTT | CASSYSVSRIYEQYF
TRBJ1-6 | . | TRBV20-1 | few | TGCAGTGTACTGACAAATCAGTCACCCCTCCACTTT | CSVLTNQSPLHF
TRBJ2-7 | . | TRBV12-3/TRBV12-4 | few | TGTGCCAGCAGCTACAGCTCCTACGAGCAGTACTTC | CASSYSSYEQYF
TRBJ1-2 | . | TRBV20-1 | few | TGCAGTGCTCCACAGGGTTCCGGATATGGCTACACCTTC | CSAPQGSGYGYTF
TRBJ1-1 | . | TRBV2 | . | TGTGCCAGCAGTGGACAGTTTAGAGGGACTGAAGCTTTCTTT | CASSGQFRGTEAFF
TRBJ2-7 | . | TRBV29-1 | . | TGCAGCGTTGGACAGTTAAGCTCCTACGAGCAGTACTTC | CSVGQLSSYEQYF
TRBJ1-5 | TRBD1 | TRBV20-1 | . | TGCAGTGCTACAGACAGGGCCAGTCAGCCCCAGCATTTT | CSATDRASQPQHF
TRBJ2-7 | TRBD1 | TRBV19 | . | TGTGCCAGTAGTAGGGGACAGGGGAACGAGCAGTACTTC | CASSRGQGNEQYF
TRBJ2-1 | TRBD1 | TRBV6-1 | . | TGTGCCAGCAGCCTGATGACAGGGACAAACAATGAGCAGTTCTTC | CASSLMTGTNNEQFF
TRBJ2-1 | TRBD1 | TRBV12-3/TRBV12-4 | . | TGTGCCAGCAGCGTTGGACAGGGGGCGAGGAATGAGCAGTTCTTC | CASSVGQGARNEQFF
TRBJ2-1 | TRBD2 | TRBV20-1 | . | TGCAGTGCTAGAGGGACTAGCGGGGTGAAGAATGAGCAGTTCTTC | CSARGTSGVKNEQFF
TRBJ2-7 | TRBD1 | TRBV5-8 | . | TGTGCCAGCAGCTTCCGGGACAGTTACGAGCAGTACTTC | CASSFRDSYEQYF
TRBJ2-7 | TRBD1 | TRBV2 | few | TGTGCCAGCAGACAGGGGGGAGGCGAGCAGTACTTC | CASRQGGGEQYF
TRBJ1-5 | . | TRBV2 | . | TGTGCCAGCAGTGCGGGGTCAGCCCAGCATTTT | CASSAGSAQHF
TRBJ2-5 | . | TRBV15 | . | TGTGCCACCAGCTTTACTAGGGGGGCTGGCGAGACCCAGTACTTC | CATSFTRGAGETQYF
TRBJ2-7 | . | TRBV7-6 | many | TGTGCCAGCAGCTCGATCCAGGGGAGCGAGCAGTACTTC | CASSSIQGSEQYF
TRBJ2-5 | . | TRBV20-1 | . | TGCAGTGCCGGGTTCGGGGCCTCAGAGACCCAGTACTTC | CSAGFGASETQYF
TRBJ2-7 | . | TRBV7-9 | . | TGTGCCAGCAGTACACCGGGACTGCGGGATAAGCAGTACTTC | CASSTPGLRDKQYF
TRBJ2-3 | . | TRBV12-3/TRBV12-4 | . | TGTGCCAGCAGTTTAAAATGGGCTACGCAGTATTTT | CASSLKWATQYF
TRBJ2-2 | TRBD1 | TRBV2 | few | TGTGCCAGCAGGAGGACAGGCGCTAGCGGGGAGCTGTTTTTT | CASRRTGASGELFF
TRBJ1-5 | . | TRBV5-1 | . | TGCGCCAGCAGCTCCATACCAGATCAGCCCCAGCATTTT | CASSSIPDQPQHF